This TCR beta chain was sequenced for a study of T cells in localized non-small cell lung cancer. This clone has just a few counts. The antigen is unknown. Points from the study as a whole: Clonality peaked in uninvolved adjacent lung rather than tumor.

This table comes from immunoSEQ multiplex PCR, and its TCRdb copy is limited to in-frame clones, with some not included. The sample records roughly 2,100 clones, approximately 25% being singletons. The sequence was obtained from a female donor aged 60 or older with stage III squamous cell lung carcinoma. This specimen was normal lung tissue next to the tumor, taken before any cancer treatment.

The CDR3 DNA sequence: TGCGCCAGCAGCCAAGATCAGCCTTCGTGGAGCTCTGGAAACACCATATATTTT. It specifies CASSQDQPSWSSGNTIYF. The genes are TRBV4-1 and TRBJ1-3; unclear D gene. Germline assignment: CDR1 MGHRA and CDR2 YSYEKL. The CDR3 has 18 residues. The ends were cut back, 0 bases at V and 0 bases at J, with 15 bases in the middle.